These 15 T cell receptor beta chains originate from one sample sequenced in a study of T cells in Graves' hyperthyroidism and ophthalmopathy. There were TCR beta CDR3 regions amplified from RNA transcripts. HTBI primers drove first-round RT-PCR of the TCR CDR3. TCRdb processed the multiplex PCR reads anew with MiXCR; each CDR3 protein has one entry. The table has hundreds of thousands of distinct CDR3 sequences, about 15% seen once. Material: blood. Receptor source: a man between 18 and 29 years old with Graves' ophthalmopathy.

This clonotype was counted many times. V and J are TRBV20-1 and TRBJ2-3; possible D gene TRBD1, 5 bases. With 3 bases removed from V and 1 base from J, the gap between germline ends came to 11 bases. Germline CDR1 and CDR2: DFQATT and SNEGSKA (reference sequence). This CDR3 is 14 amino acids long. In DNA, the CDR3 is TGCAGTGCTAGGTCGACAGAGCGCACAGATACGCAGTATTTT. Protein product: CSARSTERTDTQYF.

This chain uses TRBV9 with TRBJ2-7; 7 bases are shared with TRBD1. In germline, CDR1 is SGDLS, CDR2 YYNGEE. The V segment lost 1 base and the J segment 5 bases; nucleotides outside the gene matches: 9. The CDR3 loop spans 15 amino acids. This chain's CDR3 is CASSVSGTAINEQYF. DNA for the CDR3: TGTGCCAGCAGCGTAAGTGGGACAGCCATCAACGAGCAGTACTTC.

This chain links TRBV7-9 with TRBJ2-5; D gene uncertain. Trimming took off 1 base at V and 4 bases at J, with 10 bases between the two ends. Germline V lookup: CDR1 SEHNR, CDR2 FQNEAQ (reference sequence). The CDR3 extends over 14 amino acids. The CDR3 coding sequence is TGTGCCAGCAGCTTAGGGGGTTACCGAGAGACCCAGTACTTC. It yields the protein CASSLGGYRETQYF.

With regard to this clonotype: Since a much larger clone is just one base distant, this may be a read error. The chain combines TRBV2 with TRBJ1-5, with no clear D. V was trimmed by 3 bases and J by 2 bases, leaving 5 bases between them. The CDR3 has 13 residues. The V gene's germline CDR1 is SNHLY and CDR2 FYNNEI. The CDR3 DNA follows: TGTGCCAGCAGTGACTTTCGCAATCAGCCCCAGCATTTT. This translates into CASSDFRNQPQHF.

This clonotype has at least ten counts. The chain combines TRBV6-1 with TRBJ2-7; D might be TRBD1 (5 bases). V shed 5 bases and J shed 2 bases, with 13 bases lying between them. Germline CDR1 MNHNS, CDR2 SASEGT. There are 14 residues in the CDR3. The DNA of the CDR3 is TGTGCCAGCAGTTACGGGCCAGGGACCTACGAGCAGTACTTC. It translates to CASSYGPGTYEQYF.

This clonotype was picked up many times. The rearrangement uses TRBV3-1 and TRBJ2-7; TRBD2 agrees at 7 bases. The CDR3 is made up of 17 amino acids. From germline, CDR1 is LGHDT and CDR2 YNNKEL (reference sequence). With V trimmed by 1 base and J by 2 bases, 11 bases remained unmatched. The CDR3 region has the DNA TGTGCCAGCAGCCAAGTGGCGGGAAGCGGGGCCCCCTACGAGCAGTACTTC. Translating gives CASSQVAGSGAPYEQYF.

This clonotype has more than one count but fewer than ten. The chain recombines TRBV18 with TRBJ2-2; 9 bases are a match to TRBD2. Germline-derived CDR1 and CDR2 are KGHSH and LQKENI. This CDR3 has 16 residues. The V gene end was trimmed by 3 bases and the J gene end by 3 bases; junction bases not matched to a gene: 5. The CDR3 bases are TGTGCCAGCTCACCTAATAGCGGGAGTGACACCGGGGAGCTGTTTTTT. It translates to CASSPNSGSDTGELFF. Full variable domain (remainder filled in from reference TRBV18 and TRBJ2-2): NAGVMQNPRHLVRRRGQEARLRCSPMKGHSHVYWYRQLPEEGLKFMVYLQKENIIDESGMPKERFSAEFPKEGPSILRIQQVVRGDSAAYFCASSPNSGSDTGELFFGEGSRLTVL.

The chain couples TRBV7-9 to TRBJ1-2; TRBD1 matches at 9 bases. Germline-derived CDR1 and CDR2 are SEHNR and FQNEAQ (reference sequence). V lost 0 bases, J lost 7 bases, and 9 bases stayed unmatched. This CDR3 has 16 residues. The CDR3 coding sequence is TGTGCCAGCAGCTTAGCCGGACAGGGGTCGATGCGTGGCTACACCTTC. This sequence encodes CASSLAGQGSMRGYTF.

Worth noting for this clonotype: With a much larger clone just one base away, this may be a read error. V usage is TRBV7-2 and J usage is TRBJ2-1; D gene ambiguous. The CDR3 loop spans 14 amino acids. Germline CDR1 SGHTA, CDR2 FQGNSA. CDR3 region: CGSSSYGEYNEQFF. The CDR3 nucleotides read TGTGGCAGCAGCTCATACGGCGAGTACAATGAGCAGTTCTTC. Combining the CDR3 with reference TRBV7-2 and TRBJ2-1 gives the whole variable domain GAGVSQSPSNKVTEKGKDVELRCDPISGHTALYWYRQSLGQGLEFLIYFQGNSAPDKSGLPSDRFSAERTGGSVSTLTIQRTQQEDSAVYLCGSSSYGEYNEQFFGPGTRLTVL.

This clonotype was found many times. This rearrangement joins TRBV10-3 to TRBJ2-5; D is undetermined. V lost 6 bases to trimming and J lost 5 bases, with 16 bases between them. The CDR3 is 14 amino acids. Germline lookup yields CDR1 ENHRY and CDR2 SYGVKD. The CDR3 protein is CAIRNPGPRETQYF. The CDR3 DNA sequence: TGTGCCATCAGGAATCCGGGCCCCAGGGAGACCCAGTACTTC.

The chain carries TRBV6-1 and TRBJ1-1, with D unresolved. CDR3 length: 13 amino acids. Trimming took off 0 bases at V and 5 bases at J, with 7 bases between the two ends. Germline CDR1 MNHNS, CDR2 SASEGT. For the CDR3, the DNA is TGTGCCAGCAGTGAAGCCTTAAGGACTGAAGCTTTCTTT. Its translation: CASSEALRTEAFF.

This clonotype was detected only once. The chain couples TRBV18 to TRBJ1-3, with D unclear. Germline values: CDR1 KGHSH, CDR2 LQKENI. CDR3 size: 16 residues. Trimming cost V 3 bases and J 4 bases, with 16 bases left between them. The DNA of the CDR3 is TGTGCCAGCTCACCTATAGGGAGTTCTGGCGGAAACACCATATATTTT. This codes for CASSPIGSSGGNTIYF.

This clonotype was picked up many times. The V and J genes are TRBV6-5 and TRBJ2-3, with 14 bases aligning to TRBD2. CDR1 and CDR2 from the germline V gene are MNHEY and SVGAGI. The CDR3 extends over 17 amino acids. Losses at the gene ends were 2 bases for V and 4 bases for J; bases not matched to a gene: 5. The CDR3 region is CASSYQGLAGVADTQYF. CDR3 DNA: TGTGCCAGCAGTTACCAGGGACTAGCGGGAGTCGCAGATACGCAGTATTTT.

In the case of this clonotype: An end of the junction differs from the germline gene, which may be a read error. This chain links TRBV20-1 with TRBJ2-3; 7 bases map to TRBD2. The CDR3 runs to 15 residues. Per germline, CDR1 DFQATT and CDR2 SNEGSKA (reference sequence). CDR3 in amino acids: CSAREERGVPDAQYF. CDR3 sequence (DNA): TGCAGTGCTAGAGAAGAACGGGGGGTTCCAGATGCGCAGTATTTT.

At least ten counts were recorded for this clonotype. This chain's CDR3 is CASSLGGAGGGETQYF. The CDR3 coding sequence is TGTGCCAGCAGCTTAGGAGGGGCAGGGGGCGGCGAGACCCAGTACTTC. The chain joins TRBV13 to TRBJ2-5; TRBD1 matches 8 bases. Germline V lookup: CDR1 PRHDT, CDR2 FYEKMQ (reference sequence). The CDR3 consists of 16 residues. J gave up 5 bases and V 0 bases, and 8 bases lay outside the gene matches.